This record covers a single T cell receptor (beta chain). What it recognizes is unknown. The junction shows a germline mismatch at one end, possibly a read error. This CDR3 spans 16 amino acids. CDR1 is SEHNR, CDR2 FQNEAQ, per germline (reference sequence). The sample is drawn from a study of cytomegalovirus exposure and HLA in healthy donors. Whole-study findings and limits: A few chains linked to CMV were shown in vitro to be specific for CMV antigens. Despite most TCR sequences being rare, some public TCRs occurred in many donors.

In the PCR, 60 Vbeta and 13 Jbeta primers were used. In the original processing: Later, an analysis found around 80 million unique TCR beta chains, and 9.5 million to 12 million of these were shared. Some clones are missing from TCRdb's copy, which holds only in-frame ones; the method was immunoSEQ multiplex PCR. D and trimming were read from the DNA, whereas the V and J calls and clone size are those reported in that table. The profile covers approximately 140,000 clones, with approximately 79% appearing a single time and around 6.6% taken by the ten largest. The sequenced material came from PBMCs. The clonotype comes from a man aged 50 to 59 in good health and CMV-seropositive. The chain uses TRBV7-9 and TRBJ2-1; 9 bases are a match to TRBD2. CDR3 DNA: TGTTCCAGCAGCCCTGCGTGGGCGGGAGGGCCCCATGAGCAGTTCTTC. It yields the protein CSSSPAWAGGPHEQFF. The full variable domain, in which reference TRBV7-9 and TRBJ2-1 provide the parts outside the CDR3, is DTGVSQNPRHKITKRGQNVTFRCDPISEHNRLYWYRQTLGQGPEFLTYFQNEAQLEKSRLLSDRFSAERPKGSFSTLEIQRTEQGDSAMYLCSSSPAWAGGPHEQFFGPGTRLTVL.